Listed here are 20 T cell receptor beta chains from one sample, sequenced in a study of blood T cell repertoires in COVID-19. The assay was immunoSEQ multiplex PCR, and TCRdb's table has in-frame clones only and misses some. The sample lists roughly 300,000 clones; roughly 82% were seen once. Material: peripheral blood. The receptors come from a woman in her forties or fifties with acute or convalescent COVID-19.

CDR3 amino acids: CASSLAGGLKGYTF. The CDR3 DNA follows: TGTGCCAGCAGCTTAGCTGGGGGCCTAAAGGGCTACACCTTC. The rearrangement joins TRBV11-2 to TRBJ1-2, with TRBD1 as a possible D gene (6 bases). Germline V CDR1 and CDR2: SGHAT, FQNNGV. CDR3 length: 14 amino acids. V dropped 1 base and J dropped 8 bases, with 14 bases sitting between them.

The chain joins TRBV28 to TRBJ2-7, with a possible D match to TRBD2 (5 bases). V lost 6 bases, J lost 3 bases, and 24 bases lay in between. The CDR3 runs to 17 residues. In germline, CDR1 is MDHEN, CDR2 SYDVKM. DNA for the CDR3: TGTGCCAGCAGCCCACGCGCCTCCGCAATTGAGGGCTACGAGCAGTACTTC. Its translation: CASSPRASAIEGYEQYF.

This clone is a singleton in its sample. The gene calls are TRBV5-1 and TRBJ2-3, with D possibly being TRBD2 (5 bases). This CDR3 is built from 14 residues. CDR1 is SGHRS, CDR2 YFSETQ, per germline. Trimming removed 2 bases at V and 2 bases at J, with 9 bases between. CDR3 residues: CASSFLRDTDTQYF. The DNA for the CDR3 is TGCGCCAGCAGCTTTTTACGGGACACAGATACGCAGTATTTT.

The chain is built from TRBV2 and TRBJ2-1, with 7 bases fitting TRBD2. The CDR3 contains 15 residues. Per germline, CDR1 SNHLY and CDR2 FYNNEI. V lost 11 bases to trimming and J lost 7 bases; unmatched junction nucleotides: 17. CDR3 amino acids: CACSFVGGPVNEQFF. For the CDR3, the DNA is TGTGCCTGTTCCTTCGTGGGAGGGCCGGTTAATGAGCAGTTCTTC.

About this clone itself: An end of the junction does not agree with germline; a read error may underlie this. The rearrangement uses TRBV6-1 and TRBJ2-7; 11 bases align to TRBD2. The V gene's germline CDR1 is MNHNS and CDR2 SASEGT. The CDR3 totals 15 residues. In nucleotides, the CDR3 is TGTGCCAGCAGTAAAGCACTAGCGGGAGCCTACGAGCAGTACTTC. It specifies CASSKALAGAYEQYF.

CDR3 DNA sequence: TGTGCCAGCAGCCACGGACTAGCGGGAGTGTACGAGCAGTACTTC. Translating gives CASSHGLAGVYEQYF. The rearrangement uses TRBV11-2 and TRBJ2-7; TRBD2 agrees at 13 bases. Germline V gene sequence: CDR1 SGHAT, CDR2 FQNNGV. The CDR3 has 15 residues. V shed 5 bases, J shed 4 bases, and the junction held 5 bases outside the gene matches.

V gene TRBV5-1 combines with J gene TRBJ2-1; 12 bases match TRBD2. The CDR3 length is 15 residues. The germline V gene encodes CDR1 SGHRS and CDR2 YFSETQ. V lost 0 bases and J lost 8; bases outside the gene matches: 3. The CDR3 nucleotides are TGCGCCAGCAGCTTGGCTCTAGCGGGAGGGTATGAGCAGTTCTTC. Its protein product is CASSLALAGGYEQFF.

A word on this clone: Other DNA sequences from this sample encode an identical CDR3 as well. The V gene is TRBV9, the J gene TRBJ2-7, with 12 bases fitting TRBD1. This CDR3 contains 16 residues. V lost 0 bases to trimming and J lost 5 bases; unmatched junction nucleotides: 6. Germline V gene data show CDR1 as SGDLS and CDR2 as YYNGEE. The CDR3 loop reads CASSVGPGQGADEQYF. CDR3 DNA sequence: TGTGCCAGCAGCGTAGGACCGGGACAGGGGGCGGACGAGCAGTACTTC. The variable domain in full, with the rest retrieved from reference TRBV9 and TRBJ2-7, is DSGVTQTPKHLITATGQRVTLRCSPRSGDLSVYWYQQSLDQGLQFLIQYYNGEERAKGNILERFSAQQFPDLHSELNLSSLELGDSALYFCASSVGPGQGADEQYFGPGTRLTVT.

The J gene is TRBJ1-2, the V gene TRBV5-1; 9 positions match TRBD1. The CDR3 has 15 amino acids. The V segment lost 5 bases and the J segment 1 base; nucleotides outside the gene matches: 6. CDR1 is SGHRS, CDR2 YFSETQ, per germline. CDR3 sequence reads: CASSSDRGLNYGYTF. The CDR3 nucleotides are TGCGCCAGCAGTTCGGACAGGGGACTTAACTATGGCTACACCTTC.

V usage is TRBV6-2 or TRBV6-3 and J usage is TRBJ2-7; maybe TRBD2 (6 bases). Per germline, CDR1 MNHEY and CDR2 SVGEGT. Trimming stripped 0 bases from V and 2 bases from J, with 11 bases between. This CDR3 has 15 amino acids. In DNA form, the CDR3 reads TGTGCCAGCAGTTACTCGACTAGGTCTACCTACGAGCAGTACTTC. This gives the protein CASSYSTRSTYEQYF.

The genes are TRBV18 and TRBJ2-6; D unresolved. CDR1 and CDR2 (germline): KGHSH, LQKENI. This CDR3 spans 16 amino acids. Trimming took 2 bases from V and 0 from J, leaving 8 bases between them. CDR3 DNA sequence: TGTGCCAGCTCACCAGTCCGGAGCTCTGGGGCCAACGTCCTGACTTTC. Its protein product is CASSPVRSSGANVLTF. Looking up the rest from reference TRBV18 and TRBJ2-6 gives the full variable domain: NAGVMQNPRHLVRRRGQEARLRCSPMKGHSHVYWYRQLPEEGLKFMVYLQKENIIDESGMPKERFSAEFPKEGPSILRIQQVVRGDSAAYFCASSPVRSSGANVLTFGAGSRLTVL.

The CDR3 here is CASSIKGAGAYTDTQYF. As DNA, the CDR3 is TGTGCCAGTAGTATTAAAGGGGCCGGCGCTTATACAGATACGCAGTATTTT. The gene calls are TRBV19 and TRBJ2-3, with a possible D match to TRBD1 (5 bases). This CDR3 contains 17 residues. In germline, CDR1 is LNHDA, CDR2 SQIVND (reference sequence). Trimming removed 3 bases from V and 3 bases from J, with 19 bases in between.

V gene TRBV6-2 or TRBV6-3 combines with J gene TRBJ2-4, with TRBD2 identical over 11 bases. Germline CDR1 is MNHEY and CDR2 is SVGEGT. This CDR3 is built from 14 residues. V lost 2 bases and J lost 9; bases outside the gene matches: 3. The CDR3 DNA is TGTGCCAGCAGTTACGGGACTAGCGGTAGCATTCAGTACTTC. Translated: CASSYGTSGSIQYF.

The DNA of the CDR3 is TGTGCCAGCAGTACCACAGGGATTCGAGAGACCCAGTACTTC. Amino acids: CASSTTGIRETQYF. The chain has TRBV6-5 and TRBJ2-5; tentative D call: TRBD1 (6 bases). This CDR3 comprises 14 residues. Deletions cut 5 bases from V and 4 bases from J, with 14 bases between. The germline CDR1 and CDR2 sequences are MNHEY and SVGAGI.

V is TRBV27 and J is TRBJ2-3; 7 bases agree with TRBD1. The germline CDR1 and CDR2 sequences are MNHEY and SMNVEV (reference sequence). V shed 6 bases, J shed 1 base, and the junction held 13 bases outside the gene matches. This CDR3 contains 17 residues. CDR3 bases: TGTGCCAGCAGCCAGAACAGGGGCGGACTGGGCACAGATACGCAGTATTTT. Residues: CASSQNRGGLGTDTQYF.

This rearrangement joins TRBV24-1 to TRBJ2-2; TRBD1 matches 11 bases. The CDR3 runs 20 residues. From germline, CDR1 is KGHDR and CDR2 SFDVKD. The trim removed 0 bases at V and 3 bases at J, leaving 11 bases unmatched. The chain's CDR3 is CATSDLRTGGVFGDTGELFF. CDR3 bases: TGTGCCACCAGTGATTTGAGGACAGGGGGCGTGTTTGGCGACACCGGGGAGCTGTTTTTT.

The chain has TRBV6-4 and TRBJ2-3, with 8 bases lining up with TRBD1. From germline, CDR1 is MRHNA and CDR2 SNTAGT. CDR3 length: 15 amino acids. Unmatched junction bases numbered 5, after V lost 5 bases and J lost 1 base. CDR3 residues: CASSSKGQGTDTQYF. The CDR3 DNA is TGTGCCAGCAGTTCAAAGGGACAGGGCACAGATACGCAGTATTTT.

The gene calls are TRBV7-2 and TRBJ1-5; D gene uncertain. V dropped 2 bases and J dropped 1 base, with 15 bases sitting between them. The germline CDR1 and CDR2 sequences are SGHTA and FQGNSA. The CDR3 has 17 amino acids. CDR3 nucleotides: TGTGCCAGCAGCTTAAATATAGGTACCGGGAGCAATCAGCCCCAGCATTTT. Translating gives CASSLNIGTGSNQPQHF. The variable domain in full, completed from reference TRBV7-2 and TRBJ1-5, reads GAGVSQSPSNKVTEKGKDVELRCDPISGHTALYWYRQSLGQGLEFLIYFQGNSAPDKSGLPSDRFSAERTGGSVSTLTIQRTQQEDSAVYLCASSLNIGTGSNQPQHFGDGTRLSIL.

The CDR3 bases are TGTGCCAGCAGCAGGGACTCCGGCTCGTCCTACGAGCAGTACTTC. This translates into CASSRDSGSSYEQYF. The J gene is TRBJ2-7, the V gene TRBV3-1 (or the pseudogene TRBV3-2); weak D call: TRBD2 (6 bases). Germline CDR1 reads LGHDT; CDR2 reads YNNKEL (reference sequence). The CDR3 is made up of 15 amino acids. The V end lost 5 bases, the J end lost 1 base, and 15 bases lay between the germline ends.

The chain couples TRBV30 to TRBJ2-7, with D tentatively TRBD1 (7 bases). Germline CDR1 is GTSNPN and CDR2 is SVGIG (reference sequence). The CDR3 is 14 residues long. V was clipped by 2 bases and J by 6 bases, with 17 bases between them. This CDR3 reads CAWSNGAGGGEQYF. CDR3 coding DNA: TGTGCCTGGAGTAATGGGGCAGGGGGAGGCGAGCAGTACTTC.